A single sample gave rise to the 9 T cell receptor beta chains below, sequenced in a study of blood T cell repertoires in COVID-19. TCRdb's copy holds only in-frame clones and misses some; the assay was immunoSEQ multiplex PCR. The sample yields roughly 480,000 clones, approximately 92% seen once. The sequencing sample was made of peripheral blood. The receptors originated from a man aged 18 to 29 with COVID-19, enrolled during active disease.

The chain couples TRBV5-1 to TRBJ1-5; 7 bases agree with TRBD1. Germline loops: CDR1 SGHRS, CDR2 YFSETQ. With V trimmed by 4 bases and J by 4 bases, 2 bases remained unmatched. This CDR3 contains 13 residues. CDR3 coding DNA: TGCGCCAGCAGCACGGGACAGAATCAGCCCCAGCATTTT. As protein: CASSTGQNQPQHF.

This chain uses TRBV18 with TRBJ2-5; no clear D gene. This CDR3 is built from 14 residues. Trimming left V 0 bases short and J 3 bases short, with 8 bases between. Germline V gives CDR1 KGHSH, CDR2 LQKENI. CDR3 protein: CASSPPGAKETQYF. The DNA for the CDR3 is TGTGCCAGCTCACCACCGGGCGCAAAAGAGACCCAGTACTTC.

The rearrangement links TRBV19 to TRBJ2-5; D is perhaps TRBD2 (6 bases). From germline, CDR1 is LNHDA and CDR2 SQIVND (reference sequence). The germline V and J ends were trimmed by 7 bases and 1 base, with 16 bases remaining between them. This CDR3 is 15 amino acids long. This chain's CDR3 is CASTETRGAQETQYF. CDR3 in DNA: TGTGCCAGTACCGAGACGCGGGGTGCCCAAGAGACCCAGTACTTC.

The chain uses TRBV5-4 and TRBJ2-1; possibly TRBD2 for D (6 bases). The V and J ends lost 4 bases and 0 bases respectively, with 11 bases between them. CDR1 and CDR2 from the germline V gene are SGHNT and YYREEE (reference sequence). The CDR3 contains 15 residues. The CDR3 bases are TGTGCCAGCAGCCATGGGGGGAGCTCCTACAATGAGCAGTTCTTC. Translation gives CASSHGGSSYNEQFF. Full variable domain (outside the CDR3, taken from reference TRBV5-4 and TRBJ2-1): ETGVTQSPTHLIKTRGQQVTLRCSSQSGHNTVSWYQQALGQGPQFIFQYYREEENGRGNFPPRFSGLQFPNYSSELNVNALELDDSALYLCASSHGGSSYNEQFFGPGTRLTVL.

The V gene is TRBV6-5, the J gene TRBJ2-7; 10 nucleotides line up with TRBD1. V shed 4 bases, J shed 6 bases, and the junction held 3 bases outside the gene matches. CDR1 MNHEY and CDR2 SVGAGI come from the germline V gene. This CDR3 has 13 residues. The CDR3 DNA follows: TGTGCCAGCAGTTTGACAGGGGGCATCGAGCAGTACTTC. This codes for CASSLTGGIEQYF.

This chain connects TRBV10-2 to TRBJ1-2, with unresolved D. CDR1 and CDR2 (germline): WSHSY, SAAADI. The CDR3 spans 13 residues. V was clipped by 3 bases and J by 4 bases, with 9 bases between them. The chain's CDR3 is CASSDNSLYGYTF. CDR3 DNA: TGCGCCAGCAGTGATAACTCCCTCTATGGCTACACCTTC.

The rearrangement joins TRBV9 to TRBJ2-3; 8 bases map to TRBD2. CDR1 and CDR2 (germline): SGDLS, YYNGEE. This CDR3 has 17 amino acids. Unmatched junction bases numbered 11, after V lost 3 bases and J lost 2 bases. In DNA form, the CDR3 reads TGTGCCAGCAGCGGCGGGGGGACTTTAAGGTACACAGATACGCAGTATTTT. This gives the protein CASSGGGTLRYTDTQYF.

The CDR3 region is CASSEQGRHNQPQHF. DNA of the CDR3: TGTGCCAGCAGTGAACAGGGAAGACATAATCAGCCCCAGCATTTT. The chain recombines TRBV6-1 with TRBJ1-5, with D maybe TRBD1 (5 bases). The germline gives CDR1 MNHNS, CDR2 SASEGT. The CDR3 totals 15 residues. Trimming removed 2 bases at V and 4 bases at J, with 12 bases between.

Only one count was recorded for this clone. The CDR3: CASSSKGQAVGNIQYF. The DNA of the CDR3 is TGCGCCAGCAGCAGCAAAGGACAGGCGGTGGGAAACATTCAGTACTTC. The chain couples TRBV5-1 to TRBJ2-4, with 7 bases aligning to TRBD1. The CDR3 is 16 residues long. The ends lost 4 bases at V and 6 bases at J; junction bases unmatched: 13. Germline CDR1 and CDR2: SGHRS and YFSETQ. The variable domain in full, with the rest retrieved from reference TRBV5-1 and TRBJ2-4, is KAGVTQTPRYLIKTRGQQVTLSCSPISGHRSVSWYQQTPGQGLQFLFEYFSETQRNKGNFPGRFSGRQFSNSRSEMNVSTLELGDSALYLCASSSKGQAVGNIQYFGAGTRLSVL.